Shown below are 11 T cell receptor beta chains from a single sample sequenced in a study of shared clonotypes between healthy human individuals. The protocol was immunoSEQ multiplex PCR, while the TCRdb copy is restricted to in-frame clones and leaves out a portion. The table shows a few million clones, with roughly 95% occurring only once. Naive-designated CD8 cells lacked CD45RO, were positively enriched for CCR7, and omitted terminally differentiated effector memory CD45RA+ cells. The specimen sequenced was naive CD8+ T cells from PBMCs. These receptors were taken from a man aged 18 to 35 in good health. Some clones in this sample may be carry-over from other donors' samples.

This clone has just a few counts. The same CDR3 can be traced to other DNA sequences in this sample. This chain joins TRBV27 and TRBJ1-5; D not resolved. Germline V gene sequence: CDR1 MNHEY, CDR2 SMNVEV (reference sequence). The CDR3 extends over 12 amino acids. V dropped 3 bases and J dropped 3 bases, with 3 bases sitting between them. In DNA, the CDR3 is TGTGCCAGCAGTTTTCTCAATCAGCCCCAGCATTTT. Amino acids: CASSFLNQPQHF.

The gene calls are TRBV7-9 and TRBJ2-1, with 9 nucleotides matching TRBD2. Germline CDR1 reads SEHNR; CDR2 reads FQNEAQ (reference sequence). The CDR3 totals 16 residues. J gave up 5 bases and V 2 bases, and 7 bases lay outside the gene matches. In nucleotides, the CDR3 is TGTGCCAGCAGCTTACCAGCGGGAGGTTCAGACAATGAGCAGTTCTTC. This codes for CASSLPAGGSDNEQFF. Full variable domain (remainder filled in from reference TRBV7-9 and TRBJ2-1): DTGVSQNPRHKITKRGQNVTFRCDPISEHNRLYWYRQTLGQGPEFLTYFQNEAQLEKSRLLSDRFSAERPKGSFSTLEIQRTEQGDSAMYLCASSLPAGGSDNEQFFGPGTRLTVL.

This chain uses TRBV6-5 with TRBJ2-1; TRBD2 matches at 10 bases. The CDR3 extends over 15 amino acids. V lost 0 bases to trimming and J lost 8 bases; unmatched junction nucleotides: 4. CDR1 is MNHEY and CDR2 is SVGAGI in the germline V gene. The CDR3 nucleotides read TGTGCCAGCAGTTACTCGGCTAGCGGGAGCCATGAGCAGTTCTTC. It yields the protein CASSYSASGSHEQFF.

The chain joins TRBV18 to TRBJ2-7, with D unclear. Deletions cut 5 bases from V and 3 bases from J, with 8 bases between. The V gene's germline CDR1 is KGHSH and CDR2 LQKENI. The CDR3 covers 12 residues. The CDR3 reads CASSVDYYEQYF. DNA of the CDR3: TGTGCCAGCTCAGTAGATTACTACGAGCAGTACTTC.

Comments on this clone: Different DNA sequences within this sample yield the same CDR3. The chain is built from TRBV6-5 and TRBJ2-5; TRBD1 matches at 7 bases. The CDR3 spans 14 residues. The germline CDR1 and CDR2 sequences are MNHEY and SVGAGI. J lost 4 bases, V lost 2 bases, and 4 bases had no gene match. The CDR3 DNA follows: TGTGCCAGCAGTTACGGGGCAGGGGGAGAGACCCAGTACTTC. Its protein is CASSYGAGGETQYF.

V gene TRBV25-1 combines with J gene TRBJ2-5; no reliable D call. V was clipped by 0 bases and J by 1 base, with 3 bases between them. The CDR3 runs 13 residues. From germline, CDR1 is MGHDK and CDR2 SYGVNS. In DNA form, the CDR3 reads TGTGCCAGCAGTGAATACCTCCAAGAGACCCAGTACTTC. Protein: CASSEYLQETQYF. Using reference TRBV25-1 and TRBJ2-5 for the parts outside the CDR3, the full variable domain is EADIYQTPRYLVIGTGKKITLECSQTMGHDKMYWYQQDPGMELHLIHYSYGVNSTEKGDLSSESTVSRIRTEHFPLTLESARPSHTSQYLCASSEYLQETQYFGPGTRLLVL.

CDR3 protein: CASSLARDVGNEQFF. CDR3 bases: TGTGCCAGCAGCTTGGCCAGGGACGTGGGGAATGAGCAGTTCTTC. The chain couples TRBV5-6 to TRBJ2-1; tentatively, D is TRBD1 or TRBD2 (5 bases each). The germline V and J ends were trimmed by 0 bases and 7 bases, with 14 bases remaining between them. The V gene's germline CDR1 is SGHDT and CDR2 YYEEEE. The CDR3 has 15 amino acids.

The chain combines TRBV6-6 with TRBJ2-2, with 7 bases identical to TRBD2. The J segment lost 4 bases and the V segment lost 2 bases, leaving 4 bases of the junction unmatched. The CDR3 is made up of 15 amino acids. From germline, CDR1 is MNHNY and CDR2 SVGAGI (reference sequence). This chain's CDR3 is CASSYGGRVTGELFF. CDR3 DNA: TGTGCCAGCAGTTACGGGGGGAGGGTCACCGGGGAGCTGTTTTTT.

V usage is TRBV5-1 and J usage is TRBJ1-1; D unclear. The CDR3 has 15 residues. V was clipped by 1 base and J by 0 bases, with 10 bases between them. Germline CDR1 is SGHRS and CDR2 is YFSETQ. In DNA form, the CDR3 reads TGCGCCAGCAGCTTGCAGGAGTTCATGAACACTGAAGCTTTCTTT. Its translation is CASSLQEFMNTEAFF.

The chain has TRBV4-1 and TRBJ2-5, with no clear D. Germline V gives CDR1 MGHRA, CDR2 YSYEKL. The CDR3 has 13 amino acids. V shed 4 bases and J shed 5 bases, with 11 bases lying between them. CDR3 DNA sequence: TGCGCCAGCAGCCCGTCGGAGAGGGAGACCCAGTACTTC. It yields the protein CASSPSERETQYF.

The V gene is TRBV13, the J gene TRBJ2-7; 10 nucleotides align to TRBD2. The CDR3 contains 15 residues. Germline V gives CDR1 PRHDT, CDR2 FYEKMQ (reference sequence). V lost 5 bases, J lost 7 bases, and 11 bases stayed unmatched. Here the CDR3 reads CASSQGLAGVREQYF. The CDR3 nucleotides read TGTGCCAGCAGCCAGGGGCTAGCGGGAGTTCGGGAGCAGTACTTC.